The 19 T cell receptor beta chains in this list originate from one sample, sequenced in a study of OX40 agonist ivuxolimab in advanced cancers. Sequenced by immunoSEQ multiplex PCR; TCRdb stores in-frame clones only, minus some. The sample has some 23,000 clones; approximately 80% are singletons. Sequenced material: CD4+ or CD8+ T cells sorted from blood, taken in a trial of the OX40 agonist ivuxolimab. The receptors come from an adult with an advanced solid tumor such as melanoma, head and neck, liver or kidney cancer.

This clone was observed a few times. The CDR3 DNA reads TGTGCCAGCAGCTTAGGGGTACGTCAGCCCCAGCATTTT. Translating gives CASSLGVRQPQHF. The genes are TRBV11-2 and TRBJ1-5; D gene unclear. Germline V lookup: CDR1 SGHAT, CDR2 FQNNGV. The CDR3 has 13 amino acids. The germline V and J ends were trimmed by 1 base and 6 bases, with 7 bases remaining between them.

This sequence joins TRBV2 and TRBJ1-2; a possible D gene is TRBD1 (5 bases). Deletions cut 3 bases from V and 3 bases from J, with 14 bases between. The CDR3 covers 15 residues. Germline CDR1 SNHLY, CDR2 FYNNEI. In nucleotides, the CDR3 is TGTGCCAGCAGTGAGGGATCGGAGGGGCACTATGGCTACACCTTC. It encodes CASSEGSEGHYGYTF.

A single count supports this clone. The rearrangement joins TRBV9 to TRBJ2-3, with 9 nucleotides matching TRBD1. The CDR3 runs to 17 residues. J gave up 3 bases and V 3 bases, and 11 bases lay outside the gene matches. The germline CDR1 and CDR2 sequences are SGDLS and YYNGEE. The CDR3 reads CASSAWGTGRETDTQYF. CDR3 in DNA: TGTGCCAGCAGCGCCTGGGGGACAGGGAGAGAGACAGATACGCAGTATTTT.

The chain couples TRBV6-6 to TRBJ2-7; D gene unclear. Germline V gives CDR1 MNHNY, CDR2 SVGAGI (reference sequence). Trimming removed 4 bases at V and 3 bases at J, with 4 bases between. The CDR3 totals 11 residues. CDR3 loop: CASSSYYEQYF. As DNA, the CDR3 is TGTGCCAGCAGTTCTTACTACGAGCAGTACTTC.

The J gene is TRBJ1-2, the V gene TRBV5-5; no firm D call. V was trimmed by 5 bases and J by 3 bases, leaving 11 bases between them. This CDR3 comprises 13 residues. CDR1 and CDR2 (germline): SGHKS, YYEKEE (reference sequence). CDR3 sequence: CASREVGDYGYTF. Here the CDR3 DNA reads TGTGCCAGCAGGGAGGTGGGAGACTATGGCTACACCTTC.

This sequence joins TRBV6-5 and TRBJ2-7; 10 bases fit TRBD1. CDR3 length: 15 residues. In germline, CDR1 is MNHEY, CDR2 SVGAGI. With V trimmed by 6 bases and J by 7 bases, 12 bases remained unmatched. The CDR3: CASRITVDRGKEQYF. The DNA of the CDR3 is TGTGCCAGCAGAATTACAGTGGACAGGGGGAAAGAGCAGTACTTC.

The J gene is TRBJ1-1, the V gene TRBV19; no clear D. Germline V gene lookup returns CDR1 LNHDA and CDR2 SQIVND (reference sequence). The CDR3 runs 15 residues. Deletions cut 4 bases from V and 0 bases from J, with 12 bases between. CDR3 in amino acids: CASSTAPQVNTEAFF. The DNA of the CDR3 is TGTGCCAGTAGTACCGCGCCTCAGGTGAACACTGAAGCTTTCTTT.

In its sample, this clone was seen a few times. The chain combines TRBV11-2 with TRBJ1-3; D remains unclear. V dropped 5 bases and J dropped 0 bases, with 14 bases sitting between them. The CDR3 is 16 amino acids. The germline CDR1 and CDR2 sequences are SGHAT and FQNNGV. The CDR3 DNA is TGTGCCAGCAGCACCTCCCGACGGATCTCTGGAAACACCATATATTTT. Translating gives CASSTSRRISGNTIYF.

The V call is TRBV10-1, the J call TRBJ2-1, with D tentatively TRBD1 (5 bases). V lost 6 bases and J lost 3, with 18 bases in between. Germline V CDR1 and CDR2: WNHNN, SYGVQD (reference sequence). This CDR3 is built from 16 residues. CDR3 protein: CASSETVGQDYNEQFF. For the CDR3, the DNA is TGCGCCAGCAGCGAAACCGTGGGGCAGGACTACAATGAGCAGTTCTTC.

This clone is medium-sized in the sample. V usage is TRBV4-3 and J usage is TRBJ2-7; TRBD2 matches 7 bases. Germline CDR1 is LGHNA and CDR2 is YSLEER. Trimming at V came to 0 bases and at J to 2 bases, leaving 10 bases not matched to a gene. CDR3 size: 17 residues. The CDR3 DNA sequence: TGCGCCAGCAGCCAAGATATCTCTGACGGGACTACCTACGAGCAGTACTTC. It codes for CASSQDISDGTTYEQYF.

The chain carries TRBV9 and TRBJ2-3, with TRBD1 matching 8 bases. Germline CDR1 reads SGDLS; CDR2 reads YYNGEE. After removal of 3 bases from V and 4 bases from J, the junction contained 10 bases not matched to a gene. The CDR3 length is 16 residues. For the CDR3, the DNA is TGTGCCAGCAGCGGTGTGGGGACAGGCATTGCAGATACGCAGTATTTT. This codes for CASSGVGTGIADTQYF. Combining the CDR3 with reference TRBV9 and TRBJ2-3 gives the whole variable domain DSGVTQTPKHLITATGQRVTLRCSPRSGDLSVYWYQQSLDQGLQFLIQYYNGEERAKGNILERFSAQQFPDLHSELNLSSLELGDSALYFCASSGVGTGIADTQYFGPGTRLTVL.

J is TRBJ2-1 and V is TRBV18; 9 bases fit TRBD1. In germline, CDR1 is KGHSH, CDR2 LQKENI. CDR3 length equals 16 residues. V lost 6 bases, J lost 2 bases, and 8 bases stayed unmatched. The CDR3 DNA reads TGTGCCAGCTCCCCCACGGACAGGGGCCCCTACAATGAGCAGTTCTTC. This gives the protein CASSPTDRGPYNEQFF.

The rearrangement uses TRBV4-1 and TRBJ2-1; 13 positions agree with TRBD2. The CDR3 is 20 residues long. Germline CDR1 reads MGHRA; CDR2 reads YSYEKL. Trimming took 1 base from V and 5 from J; bases not matched to a gene: 14. The CDR3 spells CASSQGRPPPGTSGDNEQFF. The DNA of the CDR3 is TGCGCCAGCAGCCAAGGGCGCCCCCCTCCCGGGACTAGCGGGGACAATGAGCAGTTCTTC.

This clone occurred once. The chain recombines TRBV19 with TRBJ1-4, with D perhaps matching TRBD1 (6 bases). The CDR3 is 15 amino acids. V lost 5 bases to trimming and J lost 2 bases, with 12 bases between them. The germline V gene encodes CDR1 LNHDA and CDR2 SQIVND (reference sequence). The CDR3 loop reads CASSLWTATNEKLFF. CDR3 sequence (DNA): TGTGCCAGTAGTCTATGGACAGCTACTAATGAAAAACTGTTTTTT. Looking up the rest from reference TRBV19 and TRBJ1-4 gives the full variable domain: DGGITQSPKYLFRKEGQNVTLSCEQNLNHDAMYWYRQDPGQGLRLIYYSQIVNDFQKGDIAEGYSVSREKKESFPLTVTSAQKNPTAFYLCASSLWTATNEKLFFGSGTQLSVL.

This clone was seen a handful of times. V is TRBV27 and J is TRBJ1-1, with a possible D match to TRBD1 (5 bases). The germline V gene encodes CDR1 MNHEY and CDR2 SMNVEV (reference sequence). The CDR3 extends over 15 amino acids. The V and J ends lost 5 bases and 3 bases respectively, with 16 bases between them. CDR3 residues: CASSPRSGRHTEAFF. The CDR3 DNA reads TGTGCCAGCAGTCCCCGGTCGGGGCGGCACACTGAAGCTTTCTTT.

J is TRBJ2-6 and V is TRBV4-3, with 7 bases that match TRBD1. Germline assignment: CDR1 LGHNA and CDR2 YSLEER. The CDR3 length is 17 residues. The ends lost 1 base at V and 2 bases at J; junction bases unmatched: 5. The CDR3 sequence is CASSQGDRVTGANVLTF. The CDR3 DNA follows: TGCGCCAGCAGCCAAGGCGACAGGGTAACTGGGGCCAACGTCCTGACTTTC.

The CDR3 is CASSLWGGTEEAEAFF. Written as DNA, the CDR3 is TGTGCCAGCAGCTTGTGGGGAGGGACAGAAGAAGCGGAAGCTTTCTTT. The chain uses TRBV11-2 and TRBJ1-1; 7 nucleotides line up with TRBD1. Germline assignment: CDR1 SGHAT and CDR2 FQNNGV. The CDR3 sequence is 16 residues long. The ends lost 3 bases at V and 8 bases at J; junction bases unmatched: 15.

This chain joins TRBV9 and TRBJ2-1, with 9 bases that match TRBD1. Looked up from germline, CDR1 is SGDLS and CDR2 is YYNGEE. V trimming: 3 bases; J trimming: 8 bases; junction bases outside the gene matches: 9. CDR3 length: 15 residues. Here the CDR3 reads CASSGDRVANDEQFF. In DNA form, the CDR3 reads TGTGCCAGCAGCGGGGACAGGGTGGCGAACGATGAGCAGTTCTTC.

This clone was recorded only once. This chain joins TRBV7-9 and TRBJ1-2; D not certain. In germline, CDR1 is SEHNR, CDR2 FQNEAQ (reference sequence). The CDR3 totals 13 residues. V lost 5 bases and J lost 8, with 15 bases in between. The CDR3 here is CASSHAVGYGYTF. The CDR3 nucleotides read TGTGCCAGCAGCCATGCGGTAGGCTACGGCTACACCTTC. Variable domain in full (rest from reference TRBV7-9 and TRBJ1-2): DTGVSQNPRHKITKRGQNVTFRCDPISEHNRLYWYRQTLGQGPEFLTYFQNEAQLEKSRLLSDRFSAERPKGSFSTLEIQRTEQGDSAMYLCASSHAVGYGYTFGSGTRLTVV.